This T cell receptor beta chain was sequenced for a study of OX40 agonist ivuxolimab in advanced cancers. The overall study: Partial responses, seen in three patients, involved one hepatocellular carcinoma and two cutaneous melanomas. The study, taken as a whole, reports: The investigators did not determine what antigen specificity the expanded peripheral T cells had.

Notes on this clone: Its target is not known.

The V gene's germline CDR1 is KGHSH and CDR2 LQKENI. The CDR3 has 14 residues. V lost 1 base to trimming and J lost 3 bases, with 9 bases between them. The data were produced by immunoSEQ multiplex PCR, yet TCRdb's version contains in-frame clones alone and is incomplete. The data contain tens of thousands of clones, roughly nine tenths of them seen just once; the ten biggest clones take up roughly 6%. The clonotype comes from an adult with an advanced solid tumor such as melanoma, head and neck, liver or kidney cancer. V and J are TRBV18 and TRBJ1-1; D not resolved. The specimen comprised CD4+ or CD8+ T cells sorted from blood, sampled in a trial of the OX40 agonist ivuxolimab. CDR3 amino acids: CASSPQSLDTEAFF. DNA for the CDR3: TGTGCCAGCTCACCACAGAGTCTTGACACTGAAGCTTTCTTT.